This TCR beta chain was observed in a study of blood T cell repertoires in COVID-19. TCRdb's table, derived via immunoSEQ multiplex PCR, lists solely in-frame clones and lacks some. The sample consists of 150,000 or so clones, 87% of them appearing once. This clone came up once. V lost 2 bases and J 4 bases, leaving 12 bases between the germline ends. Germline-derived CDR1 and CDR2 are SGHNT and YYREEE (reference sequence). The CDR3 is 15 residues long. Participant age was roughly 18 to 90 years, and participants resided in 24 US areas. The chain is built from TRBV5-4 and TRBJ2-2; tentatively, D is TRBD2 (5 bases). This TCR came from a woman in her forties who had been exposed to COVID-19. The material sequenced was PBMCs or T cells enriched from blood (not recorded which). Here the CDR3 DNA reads TGTGCCAGCAGCTTCCCTAGCCGCGCCACCGGGGAGCTGTTTTTT. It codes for CASSFPSRATGELFF.